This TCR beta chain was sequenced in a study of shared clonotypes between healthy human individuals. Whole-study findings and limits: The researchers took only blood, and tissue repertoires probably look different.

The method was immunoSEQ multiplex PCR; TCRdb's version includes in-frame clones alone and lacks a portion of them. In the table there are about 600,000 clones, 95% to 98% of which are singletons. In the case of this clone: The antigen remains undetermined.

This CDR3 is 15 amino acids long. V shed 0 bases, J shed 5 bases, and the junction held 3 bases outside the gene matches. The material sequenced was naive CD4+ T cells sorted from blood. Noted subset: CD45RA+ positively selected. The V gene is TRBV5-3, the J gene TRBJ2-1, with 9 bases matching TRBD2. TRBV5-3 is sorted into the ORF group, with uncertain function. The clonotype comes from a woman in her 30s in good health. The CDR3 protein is CARSLALAGHNEQFF. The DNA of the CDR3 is TGTGCCAGAAGCTTGGCCCTAGCGGGACACAATGAGCAGTTCTTC.